This is a list of T cell receptor beta chains from one sample in a study of cytomegalovirus exposure and HLA in healthy donors. Measured with immunoSEQ multiplex PCR; TCRdb has only the in-frame clones, and not every one. The data show approximately 150,000 clones, with 68% seen just once and over 9.5% held by the top ten. The sample comprised PBMCs. The source is a man aged 25 to 40 in good health and CMV-seropositive. CDR3s include the opening cysteine and the closing phenylalanine or tryptophan. D genes are given only for firm matches. Part of the rows lack a size; the others show once, few, many or a class for expanded clones.

. | TRBJ2-1 | TRBD2 | TRBV10-2 | CASSEASGSLDNEQFF | TGCGCCAGCAGTGAGGCTAGCGGGAGCCTTGACAATGAGCAGTTCTTC
. | TRBJ2-2 | TRBD2 | TRBV4-2 | CASNQEVRTSTTGELFF | TGTGCCAGCAACCAAGAAGTTAGGACTAGCACCACCGGGGAGCTGTTTTTT
. | TRBJ1-5 | . | TRBV30 | CAWSVTSGGNQPQHF | TGTGCCTGGAGTGTAACGTCAGGCGGCAATCAGCCCCAGCATTTT
. | TRBJ1-3 | . | TRBV7-9 | CASSLGRVDLSGNTIYF | TGTGCCAGCAGCTTAGGGAGGGTAGACCTATCTGGAAACACCATATATTTT
. | TRBJ2-1 | . | TRBV7-2 | CASSLQGSGTYNEQFF | TGTGCCAGCAGCCTCCAGGGGAGCGGAACCTACAATGAGCAGTTCTTC
. | TRBJ1-4 | . | TRBV14 | CASSQTKQGSLRLFF | TGTGCCAGCAGCCAAACAAAACAGGGTTCGTTAAGACTGTTTTTT
. | TRBJ2-6 | . | TRBV9 | CASSWRVGGSGANVLTF | TGTGCCAGCAGTTGGAGGGTGGGGGGCTCTGGGGCCAACGTCCTGACTTTC
. | TRBJ2-3 | TRBD2 | TRBV5-1 | CASSVAGVGGTDTQYF | TGCGCCAGCAGTGTCGCGGGAGTGGGGGGCACAGATACGCAGTATTTT
few | TRBJ2-2 | TRBD2 | TRBV11-3 | CASSPPTSPNTGELFF | TGTGCCAGCAGCCCACCGACTAGCCCGAACACCGGGGAGCTGTTTTTT
. | TRBJ2-7 | . | TRBV30 | CAWSVWQSYEQYF | TGTGCCTGGAGTGTGTGGCAGTCCTACGAGCAGTACTTC
few | TRBJ1-4 | . | TRBV14 | CASSLLAGADNEKLFF | TGTGCCAGCAGCCTTCTTGCGGGAGCGGATAATGAAAAACTGTTTTTT
once | TRBJ1-5 | TRBD1 | TRBV6-1 | CASRFDRGNNQPQHF | TGTGCCAGCAGGTTCGACAGGGGGAATAATCAGCCCCAGCATTTT
. | TRBJ1-2 | TRBD1 | TRBV28 | CATLGTVYYYGYTF | TGTGCCACGTTAGGGACAGTGTATTACTATGGCTACACCTTC
. | TRBJ2-4 | TRBD2 | TRBV5-1 | CASSIGTSGRSIQYF | TGCGCCAGCAGCATAGGGACTAGCGGGAGGAGCATTCAGTACTTC
. | TRBJ1-5 | . | TRBV11-2 | CASSLGGGEYSNQPQHF | TGTGCCAGCAGCTTAGGGGGTGGGGAGTATAGCAATCAGCCCCAGCATTTT
. | TRBJ1-1 | . | TRBV5-1 | CASSLPGGGRTEAFF | TGCGCCAGCAGCTTGCCCGGGGGAGGTCGCACTGAAGCTTTCTTT
few | TRBJ2-5 | TRBD2 | TRBV25-1 | CASSEIGLAGGGETQYF | TGTGCCAGCAGTGAAATAGGACTAGCGGGAGGTGGGGAGACCCAGTACTTC
. | TRBJ1-2 | . | TRBV28 | CASSPGSYGYTF | TGTGCCAGCAGTCCCGGTAGCTATGGCTACACCTTC
. | TRBJ1-1 | . | TRBV27 | CASSRQMNTEAFF | TGTGCCAGCAGTCGACAAATGAACACTGAAGCTTTCTTT